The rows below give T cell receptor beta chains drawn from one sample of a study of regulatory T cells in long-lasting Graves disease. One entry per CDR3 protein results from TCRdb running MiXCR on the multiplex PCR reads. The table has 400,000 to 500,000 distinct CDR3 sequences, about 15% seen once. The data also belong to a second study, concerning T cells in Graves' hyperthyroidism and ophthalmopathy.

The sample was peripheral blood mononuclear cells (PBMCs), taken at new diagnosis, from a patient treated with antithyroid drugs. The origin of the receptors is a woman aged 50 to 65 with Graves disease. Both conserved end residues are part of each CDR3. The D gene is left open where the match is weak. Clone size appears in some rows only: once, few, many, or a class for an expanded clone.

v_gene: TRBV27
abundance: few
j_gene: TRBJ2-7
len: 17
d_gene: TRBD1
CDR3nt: TGTGCCAGCAGTCCCGGAGTGGGACAGGGGCTACTACGAGAGCAGTACTTC
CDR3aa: CASSPGVGQGLLREQYF

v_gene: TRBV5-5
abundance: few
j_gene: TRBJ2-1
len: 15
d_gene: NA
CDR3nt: TGTGCCAGCAGCCGACCCGGGACTGGTGACAATGAGCAGTTCTTC
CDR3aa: CASSRPGTGDNEQFF

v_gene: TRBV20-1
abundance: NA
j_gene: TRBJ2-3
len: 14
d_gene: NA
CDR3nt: TGCAGTGCTAGAGATCGGGACATCACAGATACGCAGTATTTT
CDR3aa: CSARDRDITDTQYF

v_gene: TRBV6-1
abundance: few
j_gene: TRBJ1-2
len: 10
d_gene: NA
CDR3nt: TGTGCCAGCAGGGAAGAGACATCTTCCTTC
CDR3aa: CASREETSSF

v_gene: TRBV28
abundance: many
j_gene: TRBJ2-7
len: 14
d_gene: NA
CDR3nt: TGTGCCAGCAGTTTGTCACAGGATCCTTACGAGCAGTACTTC
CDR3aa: CASSLSQDPYEQYF

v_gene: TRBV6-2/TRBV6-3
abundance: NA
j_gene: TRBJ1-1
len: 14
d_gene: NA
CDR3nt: TGTGCCAGCAGACCGTACAGGTATAACACTGAAGCTTTCTTT
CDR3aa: CASRPYRYNTEAFF

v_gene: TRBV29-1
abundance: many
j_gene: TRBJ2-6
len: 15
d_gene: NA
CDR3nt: TGCAGCGTAGGACAGTCTTACTCTGGGGCCAACGTCCTGACTTTC
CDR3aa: CSVGQSYSGANVLTF

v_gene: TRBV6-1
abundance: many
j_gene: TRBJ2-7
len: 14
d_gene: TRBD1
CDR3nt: TGTGCCAGCAGGAGGGGACAGCTCTCCTACGAGCAGTACTTC
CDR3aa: CASRRGQLSYEQYF

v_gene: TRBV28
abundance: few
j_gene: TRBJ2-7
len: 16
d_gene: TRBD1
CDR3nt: TGTGCCAGCAGTTTTAAGGAAAACAGGGGGCACTACGAGCAGTACTTC
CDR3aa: CASSFKENRGHYEQYF

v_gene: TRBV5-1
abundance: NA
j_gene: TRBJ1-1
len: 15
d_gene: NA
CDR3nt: TGCGCCAGCAGCTTGGCGGGGGGGGTGAACACTGAAGCTTTCTTT
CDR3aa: CASSLAGGVNTEAFF

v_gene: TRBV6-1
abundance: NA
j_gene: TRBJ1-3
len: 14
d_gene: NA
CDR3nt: TGTGCCAGCAGTGAGCCGGGAGCGAGAAACACCATATATTTT
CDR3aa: CASSEPGARNTIYF

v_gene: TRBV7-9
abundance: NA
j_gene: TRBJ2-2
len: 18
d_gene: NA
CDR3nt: TGTGCCAGCAGCTTAAGTTTCGAGCAGCCCGCGAACACCGGGGAGCTGTTTTTT
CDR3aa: CASSLSFEQPANTGELFF

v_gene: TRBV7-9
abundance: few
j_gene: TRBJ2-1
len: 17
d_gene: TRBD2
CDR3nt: TGTGCCAGCAGCTTTATCGGCGGGAGGGCCACCGACAATGAGCAGTTCTTC
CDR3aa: CASSFIGGRATDNEQFF

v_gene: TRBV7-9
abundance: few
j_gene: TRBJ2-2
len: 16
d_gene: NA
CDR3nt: TGTGCCAGCAGCGCTCCTACCAAGGGAGAAACCGGGGAGCTGTTTTTT
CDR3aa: CASSAPTKGETGELFF

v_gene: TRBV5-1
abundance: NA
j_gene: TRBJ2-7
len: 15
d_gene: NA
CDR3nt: TGCGCCAGCAGCTTGCGGGCTTCTGGGGCCTACGAGCAGTACTTC
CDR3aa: CASSLRASGAYEQYF

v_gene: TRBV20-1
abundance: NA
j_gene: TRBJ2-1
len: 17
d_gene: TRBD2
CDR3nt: TGCAGTGCAACGACTAGCGGAGCCCCCCGATATTACAATGAGCAGTTCTTC
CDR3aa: CSATTSGAPRYYNEQFF

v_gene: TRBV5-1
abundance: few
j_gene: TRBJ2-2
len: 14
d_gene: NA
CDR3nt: TGCGCCAGCAGCCAGGGAAAAGACACCGGGGAGCTGTTTTTT
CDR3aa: CASSQGKDTGELFF